This record concerns one T cell receptor beta chain sequence. The data belong to a study of shared clonotypes between healthy human individuals. Germline trimming cut 1 base from V and 7 bases from J; bases unmatched to any gene: 6. This CDR3 contains 16 residues. CDR1 is MGHRA and CDR2 is YSYEKL in the germline V gene. Clones were read by immunoSEQ multiplex PCR, and TCRdb kept only the in-frame ones, dropping some. The sample has 300,000 to 400,000 clones, 87% seen once. The source of this sequence is a man between 18 and 35 years old in good health. J is TRBJ2-1 and V is TRBV4-1; 11 nucleotides align to TRBD2. The sequencing sample was made of memory CD8+ T cells sorted from blood. Subset here: CD45RO+ cells pooled with CCR7-negative TemRA cells. The CDR3 DNA reads as TGCGCCAGCAGCCAAGCACTAGCGGGAGCAGGGAATGAGCAGTTCTTC. This translates into CASSQALAGAGNEQFF.